This T cell receptor beta chain was obtained from a study of T cell repertoires in cytomegalovirus infection. Study-wide findings and caveats: Based on cumulative public TCR beta family frequency, carriers of CMV plus the relevant HLA were identified. CMV-specific TCR beta clonotypes restricted by HLA-C were the ones dominating the ex vivo response.

About this clonotype: What it recognizes is unknown.

Using its own MiXCR run on the reads, TCRdb lists one record per CDR3 protein. The sample contains more than 500,000 distinct CDR3 sequences, 15% to 20% of which appear only once. Sequencing was performed on CD8+ T cells from PBMCs. The TCR was taken from a human donor in good health (CMV status not recorded). Some clones in this sample may be carry-over from other donors' samples.

CDR3 residues: CASSLATVSPLHF. The CDR3 nucleotides read TGTGCCAGCAGCTTGGCGACGGTGTCACCCCTCCACTTT. The chain uses TRBV5-4 and TRBJ1-6; D gene uncertain. Germline CDR1 reads SGHNT; CDR2 reads YYREEE (reference sequence). Trimming stripped 0 bases from V and 10 bases from J, with 8 bases between. This CDR3 has 13 amino acids.